The clone carrying this T cell receptor (beta chain) was observed at least ten times. The antigen is not known. These data belong to a study of CD8 T cells in ankylosing spondylitis. TCRdb redid the calling of the 5' RACE reads with MiXCR, one entry per CDR3 protein. This table holds some 180,000 distinct CDR3 sequences, 18% found once. With 7 bases clipped from V and 7 bases from J, the junction kept 11 bases outside the gene matches. Per the germline V gene, CDR1 is ENHRY and CDR2 is SYGVKD. The CDR3 spans 14 residues. Whole-study results and caveats: Reportedly, disease-linked clones are significantly enriched in ankylosing spondylitis patients' matched synovial fluid.

The chain uses TRBV10-3 and TRBJ2-3; 7 positions match TRBD2. Material: blood, either unsorted or a sorted T cell fraction (not recorded which). The TCR was taken from a male donor aged 5-30 years with ankylosing spondylitis or in good health (not recorded which). In DNA, the CDR3 is TGTGCCATCATGAGGGCGGGAGTTGAGAATACGCAGTATTTT. Translating gives CAIMRAGVENTQYF.